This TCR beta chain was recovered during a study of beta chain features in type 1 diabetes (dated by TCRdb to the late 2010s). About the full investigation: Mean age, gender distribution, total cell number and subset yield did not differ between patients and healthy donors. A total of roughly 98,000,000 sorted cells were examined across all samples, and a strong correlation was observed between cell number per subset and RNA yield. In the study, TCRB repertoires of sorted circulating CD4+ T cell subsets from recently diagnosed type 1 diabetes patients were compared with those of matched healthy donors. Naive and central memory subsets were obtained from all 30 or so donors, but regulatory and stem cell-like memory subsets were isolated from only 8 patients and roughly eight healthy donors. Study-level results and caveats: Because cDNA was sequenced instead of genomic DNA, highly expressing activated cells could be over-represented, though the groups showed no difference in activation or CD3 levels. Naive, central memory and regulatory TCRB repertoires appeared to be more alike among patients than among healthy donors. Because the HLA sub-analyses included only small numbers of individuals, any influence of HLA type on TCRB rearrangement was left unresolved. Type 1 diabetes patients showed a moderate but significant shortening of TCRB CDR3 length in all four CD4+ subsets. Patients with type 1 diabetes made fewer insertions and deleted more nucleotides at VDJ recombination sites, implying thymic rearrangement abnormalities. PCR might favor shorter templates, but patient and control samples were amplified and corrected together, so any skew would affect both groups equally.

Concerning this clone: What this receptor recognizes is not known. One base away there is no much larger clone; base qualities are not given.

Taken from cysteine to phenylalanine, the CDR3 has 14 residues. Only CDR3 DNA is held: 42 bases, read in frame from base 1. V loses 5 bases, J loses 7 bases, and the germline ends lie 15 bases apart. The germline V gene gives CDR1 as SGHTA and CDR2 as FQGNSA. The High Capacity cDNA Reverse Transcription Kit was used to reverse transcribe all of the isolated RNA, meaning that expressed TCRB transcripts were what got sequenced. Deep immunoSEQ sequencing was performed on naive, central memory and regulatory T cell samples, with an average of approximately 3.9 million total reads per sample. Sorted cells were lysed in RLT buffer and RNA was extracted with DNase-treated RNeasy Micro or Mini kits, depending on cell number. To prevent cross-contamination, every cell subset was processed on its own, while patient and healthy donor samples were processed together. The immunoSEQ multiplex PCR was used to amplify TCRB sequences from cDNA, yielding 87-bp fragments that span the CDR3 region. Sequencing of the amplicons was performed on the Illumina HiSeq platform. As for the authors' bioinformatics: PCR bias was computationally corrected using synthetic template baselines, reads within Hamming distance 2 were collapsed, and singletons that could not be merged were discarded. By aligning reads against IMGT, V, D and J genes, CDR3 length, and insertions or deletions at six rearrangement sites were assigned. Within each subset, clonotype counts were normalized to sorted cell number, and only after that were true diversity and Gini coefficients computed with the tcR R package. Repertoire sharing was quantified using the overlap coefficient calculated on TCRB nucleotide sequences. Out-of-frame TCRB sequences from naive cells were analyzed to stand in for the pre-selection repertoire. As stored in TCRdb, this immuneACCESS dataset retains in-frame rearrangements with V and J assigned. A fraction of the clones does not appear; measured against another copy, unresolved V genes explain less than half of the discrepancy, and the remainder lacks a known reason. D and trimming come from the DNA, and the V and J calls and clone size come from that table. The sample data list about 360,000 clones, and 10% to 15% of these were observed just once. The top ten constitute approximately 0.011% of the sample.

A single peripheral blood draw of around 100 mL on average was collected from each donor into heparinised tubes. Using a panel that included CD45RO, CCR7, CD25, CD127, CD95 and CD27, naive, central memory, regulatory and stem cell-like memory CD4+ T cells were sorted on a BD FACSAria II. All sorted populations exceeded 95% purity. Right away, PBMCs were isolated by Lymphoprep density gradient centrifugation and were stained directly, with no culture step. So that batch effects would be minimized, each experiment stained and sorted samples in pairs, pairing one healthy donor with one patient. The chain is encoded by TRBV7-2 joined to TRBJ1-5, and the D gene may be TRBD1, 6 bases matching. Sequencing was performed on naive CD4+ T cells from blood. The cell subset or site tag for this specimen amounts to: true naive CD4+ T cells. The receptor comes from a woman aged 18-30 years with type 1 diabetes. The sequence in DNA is TGTGCCAGCAGCGAGACAGGTCTAGGGCAGCCCCAGCATTTT. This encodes CASSETGLGQPQHF.